The 21 T cell receptor beta chains in this list originate from one sample, sequenced in a study of cytotoxic CD8 clonotypes in ibrutinib-treated CLL. Using immunoSEQ multiplex PCR, the repertoire was profiled, and TCRdb retains in-frame clones only, with some absent. The sample gives some 150,000 clones, about 75% of which show up once; 5.1% is in the top ten. The sequencing used PBMCs, collected after 24 months of ibrutinib treatment. The receptors come from a human donor with chronic lymphocytic leukemia.

The genes are TRBV30 and TRBJ2-6; D unclear. V was pared by 4 bases and J by 0 bases, with 4 bases between. The CDR3 has 13 amino acids. The germline V gene encodes CDR1 GTSNPN and CDR2 SVGIG (reference sequence). CDR3 coding DNA: TGTGCCTGGACTGGCTCTGGGGCCAACGTCCTGACTTTC. Protein: CAWTGSGANVLTF. Together with reference TRBV30 and TRBJ2-6, the CDR3 gives the full variable domain: SQTIHQWPATLVQPVGSPLSLECTVEGTSNPNLYWYRQAAGRGLQLLFYSVGIGQISSEVPQNLSASRPQDRQFILSSKKLLLSDSGFYLCAWTGSGANVLTFGAGSRLTVL.

This chain joins TRBV28 and TRBJ1-3; D gene ambiguous. The CDR3 spans 13 residues. CDR1 and CDR2 (germline): MDHEN, SYDVKM. Between the trimmed V and J ends, which lost 10 bases and 0 bases, there was a span of 10 bases. This CDR3 is CATRVNSGNTIYF. The CDR3 coding sequence is TGTGCCACCCGGGTGAACTCTGGAAACACCATATATTTT.

This clone occurred once. V usage is TRBV14 and J usage is TRBJ2-3; D call uncertain. The CDR3 totals 15 residues. CDR1 is SGHDN, CDR2 FVKESK, per germline. V was pared by 1 base and J by 0 bases, with 8 bases between. The CDR3, as DNA: TGTGCCAGCAGCCAAGGGGCGGCTAGCACAGATACGCAGTATTTT. Its translation: CASSQGAASTDTQYF.

V is TRBV7-9 and J is TRBJ2-3; either TRBD1 or TRBD2 may fit D (5 bases each). V dropped 5 bases and J dropped 7 bases, with 10 bases sitting between them. CDR3 length equals 12 residues. From germline, CDR1 is SEHNR and CDR2 FQNEAQ (reference sequence). The CDR3 is CASSPGGNTQYF. CDR3 in DNA: TGTGCCAGCAGCCCTGGGGGAAATACGCAGTATTTT.

The chain carries TRBV6-4 and TRBJ1-3, with a possible D match to TRBD1 (6 bases). CDR1 and CDR2 (germline): MRHNA, SNTAGT. The CDR3 length is 14 residues. The germline V and J ends were trimmed by 6 bases and 3 bases, with 12 bases remaining between them. CDR3 in amino acids: CASRPTGLGNTIYF. The CDR3 nucleotides read TGTGCCAGCAGGCCCACAGGGCTTGGAAACACCATATATTTT.

The chain links TRBV7-2 to TRBJ2-7, with D possibly being TRBD1 or TRBD2 (5 bases each). V shed 5 bases and J shed 4 bases, with 15 bases lying between them. Germline V gene data show CDR1 as SGHTA and CDR2 as FQGNSA. CDR3 length: 14 residues. CDR3 amino acids: CASSDLPGGYEQYF. The CDR3 DNA is TGTGCCAGCAGCGACCTCCCTGGGGGTTACGAGCAGTACTTC.

The chain uses TRBV10-3 and TRBJ1-1, with a possible D match to TRBD1 (6 bases). This CDR3 is built from 13 residues. Germline loops: CDR1 ENHRY, CDR2 SYGVKD. V lost 4 bases, J lost 3 bases, and 9 bases lay in between. The CDR3 coding sequence is TGTGCCATCAGTGGCACAGGGCACACTGAAGCTTTCTTT. Translation: CAISGTGHTEAFF.

This clone was recorded a few times. The chain uses TRBV11-1 and TRBJ2-7, with 7 nucleotides matching TRBD2. This CDR3 contains 13 residues. Looked up from germline, CDR1 is SGHAT and CDR2 is FQDESV (reference sequence). V lost 4 bases and J lost 7; bases outside the gene matches: 7. CDR3 in amino acids: CASSSPPGGEQYF. The CDR3 DNA follows: TGTGCCAGCAGCTCCCCCCCGGGGGGTGAGCAGTACTTC.

This CDR3 reads CASSEGAVEPQHF. CDR3 DNA sequence: TGTGCCAGTAGTGAGGGGGCCGTGGAGCCCCAGCATTTT. This rearrangement joins TRBV19 to TRBJ1-5, with 7 bases aligning to TRBD1. Germline V gene lookup returns CDR1 LNHDA and CDR2 SQIVND (reference sequence). The CDR3 has 13 amino acids. V was pared by 5 bases and J by 8 bases, with 6 bases of the junction left unmatched.

A few counts support this clone. The chain uses TRBV2 and TRBJ2-7; 7 positions match TRBD2. The CDR3 contains 14 residues. V lost 6 bases to trimming and J lost 5 bases; unmatched junction nucleotides: 10. In germline, CDR1 is SNHLY, CDR2 FYNNEI. CDR3 nucleotides: TGTGCCAGCAGGGGGGACTACCCCTCGGACGAGCAGTACTTC. Its protein is CASRGDYPSDEQYF. The variable domain in full, with the rest retrieved from reference TRBV2 and TRBJ2-7, is EPEVTQTPSHQVTQMGQEVILRCVPISNHLYFYWYRQILGQKVEFLVSFYNNEISEKSEIFDDQFSVERPDGSNFTLKIRSTKLEDSAMYFCASRGDYPSDEQYFGPGTRLTVT.

This clone was seen a few times. The chain employs TRBV6-6 and TRBJ2-4; D possibly uses TRBD1 or TRBD2 (7 bases each). In germline, CDR1 is MNHNY, CDR2 SVGAGI (reference sequence). The V and J ends lost 6 bases and 0 bases respectively, with 15 bases between them. This CDR3 spans 16 amino acids. CDR3 DNA: TGTGCCAGCAGGGGGGGGGACAGACTAGCCAAAAACATTCAGTACTTC. This translates into CASRGGDRLAKNIQYF.

The chain has TRBV5-1 and TRBJ2-5; D assignment may be TRBD1 or TRBD2 (5 bases each). The germline CDR1 and CDR2 sequences are SGHRS and YFSETQ. This CDR3 is built from 14 residues. Trimming removed 4 bases at V and 2 bases at J, with 12 bases between. The DNA of the CDR3 is TGCGCCAGCAGCCCGGGGACCTCTCAAGAGACCCAGTACTTC. Amino acids: CASSPGTSQETQYF.

The chain combines TRBV7-6 with TRBJ1-4; maybe TRBD1 (5 bases). In germline, CDR1 is SGHVS, CDR2 FNYEAQ. V gave up 5 bases and J gave up 8 bases, with 12 bases separating them. CDR3 length: 13 amino acids. The chain's CDR3 is CASSPPGGEKLFF. Written as DNA, the CDR3 is TGTGCCAGCAGCCCACCCGGGGGAGAAAAACTGTTTTTT.

This clone was counted between two and nine times. V usage is TRBV30 and J usage is TRBJ2-2, with D perhaps matching TRBD1 (5 bases). The germline gives CDR1 GTSNPN, CDR2 SVGIG (reference sequence). V was clipped by 8 bases and J by 0 bases, with 13 bases between them. This CDR3 spans 14 amino acids. CDR3 sequence: CAGTLTANTGELFF. Here the CDR3 DNA reads TGTGCCGGAACACTGACAGCGAACACCGGGGAGCTGTTTTTT.

This clone was seen a few times. The chain recombines TRBV14 with TRBJ2-5; TRBD2 matches 7 bases. V dropped 4 bases and J dropped 2; count of bases not matched to a gene: 10. This CDR3 contains 16 residues. Germline lookup yields CDR1 SGHDN and CDR2 FVKESK. CDR3 region: CASSPLGLVGQETQYF. Written as DNA, the CDR3 is TGTGCCAGCAGCCCCCTCGGACTAGTCGGGCAAGAGACCCAGTACTTC. Combining the CDR3 with reference TRBV14 and TRBJ2-5 gives the whole variable domain EAGVTQFPSHSVIEKGQTVTLRCDPISGHDNLYWYRRVMGKEIKFLLHFVKESKQDESGMPNNRFLAERTGGTYSTLKVQPAELEDSGVYFCASSPLGLVGQETQYFGPGTRLLVL.

This clone was seen more than once but under ten times. The chain carries TRBV12-5 and TRBJ2-1; the match to TRBD2 covers 7 bases. CDR1 LGHNT and CDR2 FRNRAP come from the germline V gene. V lost 6 bases and J lost 3; bases outside the gene matches: 2. The CDR3 sequence is 13 residues long. CDR3 residues: CASGPSGYNEQFF. CDR3 DNA: TGTGCTAGTGGGCCTAGCGGCTACAATGAGCAGTTCTTC. The variable domain in full, completed from reference TRBV12-5 and TRBJ2-1, reads DARVTQTPRHKVTEMGQEVTMRCQPILGHNTVFWYRQTMMQGLELLAYFRNRAPLDDSGMPKDRFSAEMPDATLATLKIQPSEPRDSAVYFCASGPSGYNEQFFGPGTRLTVL.

This chain joins TRBV6-6 and TRBJ1-5; possible D gene TRBD1, 5 bases. The CDR3 contains 13 residues. Germline V gene data show CDR1 as MNHNY and CDR2 as SVGAGI (reference sequence). The V gene lost 2 bases and the J gene lost 8 bases, with 10 bases spanning the gap. This chain's CDR3 is CASSYAAGEPQHF. The CDR3 coding sequence is TGTGCCAGCAGTTACGCCGCGGGGGAGCCCCAGCATTTT.

The V call is TRBV6-6, the J call TRBJ2-7, with D possibly matching TRBD1 (5 bases). This CDR3 is built from 15 residues. V was shortened by 8 bases and J by 0 bases, with 17 bases between the two germline ends. Germline CDR1 MNHNY, CDR2 SVGAGI (reference sequence). The CDR3 sequence is CASLLGAPRSYEQYF. The CDR3 bases are TGTGCCAGCCTCCTTGGGGCGCCCCGCTCCTACGAGCAGTACTTC.

The chain links TRBV7-3 to TRBJ2-7; D tentatively reads TRBD1 or TRBD2 (5 bases each). Germline V gene data show CDR1 as SGHTA and CDR2 as FQGTGA. CDR3 size: 17 residues. V gave up 0 bases and J gave up 8 bases, with 23 bases separating them. CDR3 nucleotides: TGTGCCAGCAGCTTAACCCCCGGGACGGATTTTGGGGCCCAGCAGTACTTC. Translating it yields CASSLTPGTDFGAQQYF.

This chain joins TRBV27 and TRBJ2-7; D is undetermined. CDR1 is MNHEY and CDR2 is SMNVEV in the germline V gene (reference sequence). V gave up 3 bases and J gave up 4 bases, with 10 bases separating them. The length of the CDR3 is 13 residues. The CDR3 sequence is CASSLMAAYEQYF. In DNA, the CDR3 is TGTGCCAGCAGTTTGATGGCAGCTTACGAGCAGTACTTC.

V gene TRBV10-1 combines with J gene TRBJ2-1; D is uncertain. The germline V and J ends were trimmed by 6 bases and 2 bases, with 5 bases remaining between them. CDR1 is WNHNN and CDR2 is SYGVQD in the germline V gene (reference sequence). CDR3 size: 12 residues. DNA of the CDR3: TGCGCCAGCAGCGGTCCCTACAATGAGCAGTTCTTC. Translating gives CASSGPYNEQFF.